The rows below give T cell receptor beta chains drawn from one sample of a study of cytomegalovirus exposure and HLA in healthy donors. Here immunoSEQ multiplex PCR was the method, and the copy in TCRdb shows in-frame clones only, minus some. The repertoire holds fewer than 250,000 clones, with around nine tenths as singletons. The sequenced sample was PBMCs. Receptors originate from a man younger than 30 in good health and CMV-seronegative. CDR3s include the opening cysteine and the closing phenylalanine or tryptophan. The D gene is left open where the match is weak. The size of a clone is reported for some rows only, either as once, few or many, or as a class for expanded clones.

j_gene,d_gene,v_gene,abundance,CDR3aa,CDR3nt
TRBJ2-1,-,TRBV4-2,-,CASSPNGGLAHEQFF,TGTGCCAGCAGCCCAAACGGGGGGCTAGCTCATGAGCAGTTCTTC
TRBJ2-1,-,TRBV30,-,CAWRKSGAYNEQFF,TGTGCCTGGAGAAAATCGGGGGCCTACAATGAGCAGTTCTTC
TRBJ2-1,TRBD2,TRBV6-5,-,CASRTSGATYNEQFF,TGTGCCAGCAGAACTAGCGGGGCAACCTACAATGAGCAGTTCTTC
TRBJ2-1,TRBD2,TRBV4-3,-,CASSQRTSGDEQFF,TGCGCCAGCAGCCAACGGACTAGCGGGGATGAGCAGTTCTTC
TRBJ2-7,TRBD2,TRBV9,-,CASSAGLAGVTYEQYF,TGTGCCAGCAGCGCGGGACTAGCGGGAGTTACCTACGAGCAGTACTTC
TRBJ1-2,-,TRBV5-1,-,CASSLAGSDNYGYTF,TGCGCCAGCAGCTTGGCGGGGTCGGATAACTATGGCTACACCTTC
TRBJ2-5,-,TRBV10-3,-,CAISRDQETQYF,TGTGCCATTTCTCGGGACCAAGAGACCCAGTACTTC
TRBJ2-2,-,TRBV27,once,CASSWRKNTGELFF,TGTGCCAGCAGTTGGCGGAAGAACACCGGGGAGCTGTTTTTT
TRBJ2-5,TRBD1,TRBV6-5,-,CASSPRTGRETQYF,TGTGCCAGCAGTCCCAGGACAGGGCGGGAGACCCAGTACTTC
TRBJ2-6,-,TRBV5-1,-,CASGPGSSGANVLTF,TGCGCCAGCGGTCCCGGGAGCTCTGGGGCCAACGTCCTGACTTTC
TRBJ2-7,-,TRBV5-4,-,CASSLTGSYEQYF,TGTGCCAGCAGCTTGACAGGCTCCTACGAGCAGTACTTC
TRBJ2-5,TRBD2,TRBV5-1,-,CASSLGTIAGGLGETQYF,TGCGCCAGCAGCTTGGGCACCATAGCGGGAGGTCTGGGAGAGACCCAGTACTTC
TRBJ1-1,TRBD1,TRBV5-1,-,CASSLTTGERAFF,TGCGCCAGCAGCTTGACGACAGGGGAGCGAGCTTTCTTT
TRBJ2-7,-,TRBV5-6,-,CASSLVGRSDYEQYF,TGTGCCAGCAGCTTGGTGGGGAGGAGCGACTACGAGCAGTACTTC
TRBJ1-2,-,TRBV28,-,CASSFSQRGYGYTF,TGTGCCAGCAGTTTCAGCCAGCGAGGCTATGGCTACACCTTC
TRBJ2-2,TRBD1,TRBV5-8,-,CASSFGTDAGELFF,TGTGCCAGCAGCTTCGGGACAGACGCCGGGGAGCTGTTTTTT
TRBJ2-7,-,TRBV14,-,CASSHLSGPFYEQYF,TGTGCCAGCAGCCATTTAAGTGGCCCATTTTACGAGCAGTACTTC
TRBJ2-2,TRBD2,TRBV19,-,CAARLADLTGELFF,TGTGCCGCGAGGCTAGCGGATTTGACCGGGGAGCTGTTTTTT
TRBJ2-3,TRBD2,TRBV5-4,once,CASSRSGISTDTQYF,TGTGCCAGCAGCCGAAGCGGGATAAGCACAGATACGCAGTATTTT
TRBJ2-3,-,TRBV18,once,CASSPLEGNTDTQYF,TGTGCCAGCTCACCATTGGAGGGAAACACAGATACGCAGTATTTT
TRBJ2-5,TRBD1,TRBV5-6,-,CASSFLQGEETQYF,TGTGCCAGCAGCTTTCTGCAGGGGGAAGAGACCCAGTACTTC
TRBJ1-2,-,TRBV28,-,CASGPHGYTF,TGTGCCAGCGGCCCCCATGGCTACACCTTC
TRBJ2-1,TRBD2,TRBV7-2,once,CASSLGLAGHYNEQFF,TGTGCCAGCAGCTTAGGACTAGCGGGCCACTACAATGAGCAGTTCTTC
TRBJ2-1,TRBD2,TRBV7-2,-,CASSPRTSGGSEQFF,TGTGCCAGCAGCCCCAGGACTAGCGGAGGGTCGGAGCAGTTCTTC
TRBJ2-1,TRBD1,TRBV14,-,CASSHLGTGGFNEQFF,TGTGCCAGCAGCCACCTAGGGACAGGGGGTTTCAATGAGCAGTTCTTC
TRBJ1-1,-,TRBV4-3,-,CASSQDRGGNTEAFF,TGCGCCAGCAGCCAAGATCGGGGGGGGAACACTGAAGCTTTCTTT
TRBJ1-1,TRBD1,TRBV20-1,-,CSASPDRETFF,TGCAGTGCTAGCCCAGACAGGGAGACTTTCTTT
TRBJ1-2,-,TRBV5-1,-,CASSPKGGGYTF,TGCGCCAGCAGCCCAAAAGGGGGTGGCTACACCTTC
TRBJ2-5,-,TRBV20-1,-,CTNKIQETQYF,TGCACCAACAAAATCCAAGAGACCCAGTACTTC
TRBJ2-7,-,TRBV7-9,-,CASSSTIPYEQYF,TGTGCCAGCAGCTCGACTATTCCCTACGAGCAGTACTTC
TRBJ2-1,TRBD2,TRBV9,-,CASSSDQRGAREQFF,TGTGCCAGCAGCTCAGACCAGCGGGGGGCCCGGGAGCAGTTCTTC
TRBJ2-1,TRBD2,TRBV7-2,-,CASSLLGGSYNEQFF,TGTGCCAGCAGCTTATTGGGCGGGAGCTACAATGAGCAGTTCTTC